This T cell receptor beta chain was sequenced in a study of T cell changes during pregnancy in multiple sclerosis. The CDR3 is 15 residues long. With 2 bases clipped from V and 3 bases from J, the junction kept 7 bases outside the gene matches. Per germline, CDR1 SGHTS and CDR2 YDEGEE. Some clones are missing from TCRdb's copy, which holds only in-frame ones; the method was immunoSEQ multiplex PCR. The table includes tens of thousands of clones, about 90% detected once. This specimen was CD4+ T cells from peripheral blood mononuclear cells, taken before pregnancy. The TCR sequence derives from a female donor with multiple sclerosis, enrolled in a pregnancy study. V usage is TRBV5-8 and J usage is TRBJ2-7; 8 positions match TRBD1. The CDR3 loop is CASSFWDRINYEQYF. Here the CDR3 DNA reads TGTGCCAGCAGCTTCTGGGACAGGATTAACTACGAGCAGTACTTC.